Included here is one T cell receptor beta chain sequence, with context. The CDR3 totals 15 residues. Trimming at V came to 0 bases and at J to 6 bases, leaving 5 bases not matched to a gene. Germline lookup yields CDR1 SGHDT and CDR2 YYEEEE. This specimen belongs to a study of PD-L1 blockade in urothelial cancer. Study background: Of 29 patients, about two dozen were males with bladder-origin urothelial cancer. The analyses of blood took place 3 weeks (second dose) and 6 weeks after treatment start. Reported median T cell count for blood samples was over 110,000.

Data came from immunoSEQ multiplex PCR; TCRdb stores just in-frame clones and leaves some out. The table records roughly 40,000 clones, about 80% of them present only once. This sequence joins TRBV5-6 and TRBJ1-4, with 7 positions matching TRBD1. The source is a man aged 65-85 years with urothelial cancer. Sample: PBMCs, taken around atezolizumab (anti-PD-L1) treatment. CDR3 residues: CASSLGRTGDEKLFF. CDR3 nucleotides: TGTGCCAGCAGCTTGGGTAGGACAGGAGATGAAAAACTGTTTTTT.